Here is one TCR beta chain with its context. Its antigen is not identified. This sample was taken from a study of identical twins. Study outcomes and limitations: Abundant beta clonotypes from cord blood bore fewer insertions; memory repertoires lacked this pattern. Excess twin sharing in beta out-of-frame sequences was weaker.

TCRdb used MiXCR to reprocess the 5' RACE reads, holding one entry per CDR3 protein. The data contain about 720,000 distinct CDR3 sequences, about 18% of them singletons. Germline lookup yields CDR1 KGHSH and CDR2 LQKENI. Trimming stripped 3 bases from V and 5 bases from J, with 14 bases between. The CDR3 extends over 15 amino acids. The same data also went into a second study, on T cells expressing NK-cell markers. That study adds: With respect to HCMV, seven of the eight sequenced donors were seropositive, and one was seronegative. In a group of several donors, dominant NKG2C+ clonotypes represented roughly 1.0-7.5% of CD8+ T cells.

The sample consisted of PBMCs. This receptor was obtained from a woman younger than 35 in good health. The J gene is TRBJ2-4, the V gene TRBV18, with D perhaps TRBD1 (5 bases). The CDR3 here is CASSPLVTGQNIQYF. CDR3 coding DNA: TGTGCCAGCTCACCGTTAGTCACAGGACAAAACATTCAGTACTTC.